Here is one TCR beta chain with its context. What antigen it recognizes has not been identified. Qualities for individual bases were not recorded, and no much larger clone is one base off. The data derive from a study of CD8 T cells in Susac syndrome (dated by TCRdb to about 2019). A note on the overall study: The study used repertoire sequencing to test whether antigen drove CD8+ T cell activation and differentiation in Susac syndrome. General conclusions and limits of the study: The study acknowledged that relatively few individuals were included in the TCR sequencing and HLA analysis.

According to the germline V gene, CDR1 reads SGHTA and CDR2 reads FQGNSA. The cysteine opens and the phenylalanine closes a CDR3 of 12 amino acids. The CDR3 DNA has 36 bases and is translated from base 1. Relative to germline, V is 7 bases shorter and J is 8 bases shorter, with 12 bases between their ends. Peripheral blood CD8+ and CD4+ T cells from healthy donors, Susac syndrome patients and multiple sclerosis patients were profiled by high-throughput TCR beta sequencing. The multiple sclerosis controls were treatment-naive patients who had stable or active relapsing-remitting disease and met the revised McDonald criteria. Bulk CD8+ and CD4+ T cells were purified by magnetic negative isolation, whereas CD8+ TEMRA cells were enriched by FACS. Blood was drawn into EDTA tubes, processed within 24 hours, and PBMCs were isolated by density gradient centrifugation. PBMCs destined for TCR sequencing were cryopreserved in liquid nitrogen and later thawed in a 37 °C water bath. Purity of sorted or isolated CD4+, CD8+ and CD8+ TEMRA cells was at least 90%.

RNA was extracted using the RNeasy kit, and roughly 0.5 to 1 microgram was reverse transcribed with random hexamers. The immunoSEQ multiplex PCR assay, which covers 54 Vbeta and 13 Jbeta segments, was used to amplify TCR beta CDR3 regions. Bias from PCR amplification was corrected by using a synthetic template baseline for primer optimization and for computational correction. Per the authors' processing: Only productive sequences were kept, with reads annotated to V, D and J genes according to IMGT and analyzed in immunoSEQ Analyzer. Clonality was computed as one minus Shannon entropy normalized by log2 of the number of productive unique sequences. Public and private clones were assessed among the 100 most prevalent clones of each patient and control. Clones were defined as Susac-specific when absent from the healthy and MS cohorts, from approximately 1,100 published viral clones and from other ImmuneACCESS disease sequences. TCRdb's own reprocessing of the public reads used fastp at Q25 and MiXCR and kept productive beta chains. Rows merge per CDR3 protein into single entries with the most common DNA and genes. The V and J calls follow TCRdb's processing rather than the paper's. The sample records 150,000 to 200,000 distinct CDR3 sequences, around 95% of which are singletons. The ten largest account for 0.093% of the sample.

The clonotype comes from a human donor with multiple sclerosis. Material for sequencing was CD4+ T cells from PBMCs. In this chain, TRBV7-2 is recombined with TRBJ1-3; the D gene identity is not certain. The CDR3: CASISIVDTIYF. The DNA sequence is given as TGTGCCAGCATCTCTATCGTGGACACCATATATTTT.